A selection of T cell receptor beta chains follows, all from one sample in a study of CD8 T cells in Susac syndrome. TCRdb itself ran the immunoSEQ multiplex PCR reads through MiXCR, one entry per CDR3 protein. The table lists roughly 200,000 distinct CDR3 sequences, just under 95% of them singletons. The sample comprised CD4+ T cells from PBMCs. The receptors were sampled from a human donor with multiple sclerosis. CDR3s include the opening cysteine and the closing phenylalanine or tryptophan. Fields, in order: V gene, clone size, J gene, D gene, CDR3 length, CDR3 protein, CDR3 DNA. The D gene is left open where the match is weak. Clone size is not always given. Where it is, it says once, few, many or a class for expanded clones.

v_call: TRBV29-1
clone_size: NA
j_call: TRBJ2-4
d_call: TRBD1
cdr3_length: 12
cdr3_aa: CSVGTEANIQYF
cdr3_nt: TGCAGCGTAGGGACAGAGGCTAACATTCAGTACTTC

v_call: TRBV18
clone_size: NA
j_call: TRBJ2-5
d_call: NA
cdr3_length: 13
cdr3_aa: CASSLNAVETQYF
cdr3_nt: TGTGCCAGCTCACTCAACGCGGTAGAGACCCAGTACTTC

v_call: TRBV19
clone_size: NA
j_call: TRBJ1-2
d_call: NA
cdr3_length: 14
cdr3_aa: CASSIAGVGKDYTF
cdr3_nt: TGTGCCAGTAGTATCGCAGGGGTCGGAAAAGACTACACCTTC

v_call: TRBV9
clone_size: NA
j_call: TRBJ2-5
d_call: TRBD1
cdr3_length: 14
cdr3_aa: CASSSTTGHETQYF
cdr3_nt: TGTGCCAGCAGCTCAACGACAGGGCACGAGACCCAGTACTTC

v_call: TRBV2
clone_size: NA
j_call: TRBJ2-3
d_call: TRBD2
cdr3_length: 15
cdr3_aa: CAIPHGGASTDTQYF
cdr3_nt: TGTGCCATTCCGCACGGGGGGGCAAGCACAGATACGCAGTATTTT

v_call: TRBV25-1
clone_size: NA
j_call: TRBJ2-7
d_call: NA
cdr3_length: 15
cdr3_aa: CASRGREGYPPEQYF
cdr3_nt: TGTGCCAGCAGGGGAAGGGAAGGGTATCCACCTGAGCAGTACTTC

v_call: TRBV5-1
clone_size: NA
j_call: TRBJ1-1
d_call: NA
cdr3_length: 15
cdr3_aa: CASSLAVPGDTEAFF
cdr3_nt: TGCGCCAGCAGCTTGGCGGTCCCTGGGGACACTGAAGCTTTCTTT

v_call: TRBV6-5
clone_size: NA
j_call: TRBJ1-5
d_call: NA
cdr3_length: 15
cdr3_aa: CASSYSIRSRQPQHF
cdr3_nt: TGTGCCAGCAGTTACTCTATTAGGTCTCGACAGCCCCAGCATTTT

v_call: TRBV12-3/TRBV12-4
clone_size: few
j_call: TRBJ2-6
d_call: NA
cdr3_length: 19
cdr3_aa: CASSLGYRLGNSGANVLTF
cdr3_nt: TGTGCCAGCAGTTTAGGCTACAGGTTAGGGAACTCTGGGGCCAACGTCCTGACTTTC

v_call: TRBV29-1
clone_size: NA
j_call: TRBJ1-1
d_call: TRBD1
cdr3_length: 13
cdr3_aa: CSVAQGASTEAFF
cdr3_nt: TGCAGCGTTGCCCAGGGGGCGTCCACTGAAGCTTTCTTT

v_call: TRBV12-3/TRBV12-4
clone_size: NA
j_call: TRBJ2-3
d_call: NA
cdr3_length: 13
cdr3_aa: CASSLAREDTQYF
cdr3_nt: TGTGCCAGCAGTTTAGCGAGGGAAGATACGCAGTATTTT

v_call: TRBV4-2
clone_size: NA
j_call: TRBJ1-1
d_call: NA
cdr3_length: 14
cdr3_aa: CASSLLRGDTEAFF
cdr3_nt: TGTGCCAGCAGCTTGCTAAGGGGTGACACTGAAGCTTTCTTT

v_call: TRBV5-1
clone_size: NA
j_call: TRBJ2-2
d_call: TRBD1
cdr3_length: 16
cdr3_aa: CASSLGDRVRTGELFF
cdr3_nt: TGCGCCAGCAGCTTGGGTGACAGGGTGCGCACCGGGGAGCTGTTTTTT

v_call: TRBV27
clone_size: NA
j_call: TRBJ1-2
d_call: NA
cdr3_length: 13
cdr3_aa: CASSLQERYGYTF
cdr3_nt: TGTGCCAGCAGTCTACAGGAACGCTATGGCTACACCTTC

v_call: TRBV29-1
clone_size: once
j_call: TRBJ2-1
d_call: TRBD2
cdr3_length: 13
cdr3_aa: CSVITSGENEQFF
cdr3_nt: TGCAGCGTTATTACTAGCGGGGAAAATGAGCAGTTCTTC

v_call: TRBV30
clone_size: NA
j_call: TRBJ2-2
d_call: NA
cdr3_length: 15
cdr3_aa: CAWSALGPNTGELFF
cdr3_nt: TGTGCCTGGAGTGCCTTGGGTCCTAACACCGGGGAGCTGTTTTTT

v_call: TRBV29-1
clone_size: NA
j_call: TRBJ2-5
d_call: NA
cdr3_length: 11
cdr3_aa: CSGGSQETQYF
cdr3_nt: TGCAGCGGGGGCTCTCAAGAGACCCAGTACTTC

v_call: TRBV7-2
clone_size: NA
j_call: TRBJ2-5
d_call: TRBD1
cdr3_length: 15
cdr3_aa: CASSLVGQVQETQYF
cdr3_nt: TGTGCCAGCAGCTTAGTCGGACAGGTTCAAGAGACCCAGTACTTC

v_call: TRBV12-3/TRBV12-4
clone_size: NA
j_call: TRBJ2-1
d_call: NA
cdr3_length: 16
cdr3_aa: CASRADGINSYNEQFF
cdr3_nt: TGTGCCAGCAGGGCCGACGGGATAAACTCCTACAATGAGCAGTTCTTC

v_call: TRBV29-1
clone_size: NA
j_call: TRBJ2-2
d_call: NA
cdr3_length: 13
cdr3_aa: CSVGQTDTGELFF
cdr3_nt: TGCAGCGTCGGACAGACCGACACCGGGGAGCTGTTTTTT

v_call: TRBV20-1
clone_size: once
j_call: TRBJ2-7
d_call: NA
cdr3_length: 11
cdr3_aa: CSASRAYEQYF
cdr3_nt: TGCAGTGCTAGTCGGGCCTACGAGCAGTACTTC

v_call: TRBV20-1
clone_size: NA
j_call: TRBJ1-5
d_call: NA
cdr3_length: 14
cdr3_aa: CSASAGEGGQPQHF
cdr3_nt: TGCAGTGCTAGTGCGGGAGAGGGTGGTCAGCCCCAGCATTTT

v_call: TRBV29-1
clone_size: NA
j_call: TRBJ2-5
d_call: TRBD2
cdr3_length: 13
cdr3_aa: CSVQLAGDDTQYF
cdr3_nt: TGCAGCGTTCAGCTAGCGGGGGACGACACCCAGTACTTC